This TCR beta chain stems from a study of response to subunit inactivated influenza vaccine. V shed 5 bases, J shed 5 bases, and the junction held 14 bases outside the gene matches. The CDR3 has 17 amino acids. The germline CDR1 and CDR2 sequences are SEHNR and FQNEAQ (reference sequence). TCRdb re-analysed the RT-PCR reads in MiXCR, keeping a single row per CDR3 protein. The sample lists hundreds of thousands of distinct CDR3 sequences, roughly 13% occurring once. This receptor was taken from a man aged 50-60 years who received an inactivated influenza vaccine. The J gene is TRBJ2-3, the V gene TRBV7-9, with 9 bases lining up with TRBD1. Sequenced material: PBMCs from blood, taken more than 35 days after vaccination. CDR3 protein: CASSLLAGGQGVDTQYF. CDR3 in DNA: TGTGCCAGCAGCCTACTGGCCGGGGGACAGGGAGTAGATACGCAGTATTTT.